The source of this T cell receptor (beta chain) is a study of graft-versus-host responses after intestinal transplantation. The CDR3 runs 13 residues. Trimming cost V 3 bases and J 7 bases; bases outside gene matches: 6. The V gene's germline CDR1 is SGHTA and CDR2 FQGNSA. As to this clone: The antigen is unknown.

The data were produced by immunoSEQ multiplex PCR, yet TCRdb's version contains in-frame clones alone and is incomplete. The sample holds roughly 92,000 clones, approximately 90% seen once. This sequence originates from a human donor who was the organ donor for an intestinal transplant. This chain uses TRBV7-2 with TRBJ2-7; 7 nucleotides line up with TRBD1. Sequencing was performed on unstimulated CD4+ T cells sorted from spleen or lymph node cells, taken before transplant. CDR3 amino acids: CASSFHRGTEQYF. As DNA, the CDR3 is TGTGCCAGCAGCTTCCACAGGGGCACTGAGCAGTACTTC.